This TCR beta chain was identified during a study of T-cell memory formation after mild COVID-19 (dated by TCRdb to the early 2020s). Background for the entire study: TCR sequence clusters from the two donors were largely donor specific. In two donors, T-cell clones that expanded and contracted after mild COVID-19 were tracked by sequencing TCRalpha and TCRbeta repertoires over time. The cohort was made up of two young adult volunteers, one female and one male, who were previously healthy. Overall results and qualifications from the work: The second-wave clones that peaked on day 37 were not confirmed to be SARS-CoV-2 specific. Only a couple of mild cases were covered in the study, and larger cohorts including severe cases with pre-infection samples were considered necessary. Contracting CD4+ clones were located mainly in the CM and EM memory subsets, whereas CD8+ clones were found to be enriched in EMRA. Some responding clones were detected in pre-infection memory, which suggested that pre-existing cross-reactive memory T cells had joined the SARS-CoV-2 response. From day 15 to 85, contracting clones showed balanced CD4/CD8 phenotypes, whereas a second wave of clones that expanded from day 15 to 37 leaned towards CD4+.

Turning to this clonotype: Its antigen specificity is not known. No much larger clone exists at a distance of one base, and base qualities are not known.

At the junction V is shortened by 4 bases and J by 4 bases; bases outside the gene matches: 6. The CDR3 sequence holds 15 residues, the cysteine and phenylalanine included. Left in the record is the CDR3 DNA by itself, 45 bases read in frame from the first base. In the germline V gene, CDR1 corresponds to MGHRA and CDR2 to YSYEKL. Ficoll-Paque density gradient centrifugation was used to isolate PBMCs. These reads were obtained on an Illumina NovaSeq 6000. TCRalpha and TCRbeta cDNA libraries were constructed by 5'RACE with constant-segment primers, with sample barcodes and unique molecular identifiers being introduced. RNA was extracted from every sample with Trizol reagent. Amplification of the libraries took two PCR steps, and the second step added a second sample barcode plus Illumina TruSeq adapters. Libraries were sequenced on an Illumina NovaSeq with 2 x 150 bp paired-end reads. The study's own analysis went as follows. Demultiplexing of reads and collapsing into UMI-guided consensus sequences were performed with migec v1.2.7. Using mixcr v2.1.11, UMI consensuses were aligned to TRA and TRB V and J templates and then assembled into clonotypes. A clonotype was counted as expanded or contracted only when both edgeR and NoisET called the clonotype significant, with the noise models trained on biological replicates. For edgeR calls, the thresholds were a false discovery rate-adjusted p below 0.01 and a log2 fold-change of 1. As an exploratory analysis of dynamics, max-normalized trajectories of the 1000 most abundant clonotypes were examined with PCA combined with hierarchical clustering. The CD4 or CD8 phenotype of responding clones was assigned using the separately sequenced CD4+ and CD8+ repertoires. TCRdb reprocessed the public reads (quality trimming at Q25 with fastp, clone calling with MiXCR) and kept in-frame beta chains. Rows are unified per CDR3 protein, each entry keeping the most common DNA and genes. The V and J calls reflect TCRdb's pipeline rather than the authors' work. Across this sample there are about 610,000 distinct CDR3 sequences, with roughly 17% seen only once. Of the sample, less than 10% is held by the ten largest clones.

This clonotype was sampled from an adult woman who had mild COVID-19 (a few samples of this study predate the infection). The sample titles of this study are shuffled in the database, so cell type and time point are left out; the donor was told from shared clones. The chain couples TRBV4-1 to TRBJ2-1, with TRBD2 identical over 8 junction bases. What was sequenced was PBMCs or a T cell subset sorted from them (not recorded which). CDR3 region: CASSPWAGGYNEQFF. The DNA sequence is TGCGCCAGCAGCCCCTGGGCGGGAGGTTACAATGAGCAGTTCTTC.